This T cell receptor (beta chain) was found in a study of T cells in lung cancer brain metastases. Looking at the study overall: Among the 20 patients, approximately 17 reported tobacco use, median around 37 pack-years. Most patients, about 90% of the roughly 20, got no therapy between primary and metastasis resection.

Findings of the study overall: Most clones were lesion-specific, with limited overlap between paired lesions (Morisita less than 0.25).

Genomic DNA input was roughly 2 to 5.5 ug, equal within pairs. This table comes from immunoSEQ multiplex PCR, and its TCRdb copy is limited to in-frame clones, with some not included. The table shows about 1,500 clones, with 85% to 90% occurring only once. Germline V CDR1 and CDR2: SGHAT, FQNNGV. Trimming took 3 bases from V and 2 from J, leaving 17 bases between them. The length of the CDR3 is 16 residues. This clone occurred once. As yet, its antigen is unknown. V gene TRBV11-2 combines with J gene TRBJ2-7; D is possibly TRBD1 (7 bases). Sequencing was done on a sample of tumor tissue from a brain metastasis. This sequence was found in a man aged 55 to 70 with non-small cell lung cancer that had spread to the brain. The CDR3 here is CASSFGPRGAPYEQYF. In DNA form, the CDR3 reads TGTGCCAGCAGCTTTGGGCCCAGGGGGGCACCCTACGAGCAGTACTTC.